The T cell receptor beta chain described here comes from a study of CXCR3-negative and CXCR3-positive naive CD8 T cells. The germline V gene has CDR1 SNHLY and CDR2 FYNNEI. This CDR3 has 16 amino acids. Study-wide points: Similar TRBV-TRBJ gene usage was seen in naive CXCR3-negative and CXCR3-positive cells, but not in memory cells.

Libraries were UMI-labeled 5' RACE TRB cDNA. TCRdb derives one entry per CDR3 protein from the 5' RACE reads, leaving out DNA. The sample has some 41,000 distinct CDR3 sequences, and its top ten clones hold around 1.9%. About this clonotype: The antigen remains undetermined.

Sequencing used naive CXCR3- CD8+ T cells from blood. Subset meaning: CD45RO-CCR7+CD27+CD95- naive CD8+ T cells lacking CXCR3 (TNR3-). V and J are TRBV2 and TRBJ2-1; TCRdb calls TRBD1, which cannot be checked without DNA. This clonotype originated in a human donor in good health. Some clones in this sample may be carry-over from other donors' samples. The CDR3: CASSEMDRDSYNEQFF.